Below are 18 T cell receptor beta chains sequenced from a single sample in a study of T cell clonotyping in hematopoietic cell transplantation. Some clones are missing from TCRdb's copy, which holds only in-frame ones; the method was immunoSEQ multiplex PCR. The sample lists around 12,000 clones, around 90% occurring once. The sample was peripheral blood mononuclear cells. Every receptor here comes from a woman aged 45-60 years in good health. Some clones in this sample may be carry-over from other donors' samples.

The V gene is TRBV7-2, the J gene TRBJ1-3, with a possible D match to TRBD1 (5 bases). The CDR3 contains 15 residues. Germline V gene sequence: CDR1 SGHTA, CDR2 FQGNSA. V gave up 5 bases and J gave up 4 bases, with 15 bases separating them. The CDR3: CASSQVGVSGNTIYF. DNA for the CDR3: TGTGCCAGCAGCCAGGTGGGGGTATCCGGAAACACCATATATTTT.

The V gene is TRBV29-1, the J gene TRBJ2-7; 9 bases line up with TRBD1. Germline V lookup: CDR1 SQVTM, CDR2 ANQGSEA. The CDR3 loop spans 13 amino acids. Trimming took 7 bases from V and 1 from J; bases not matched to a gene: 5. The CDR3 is CSGGQGRSYEQYF. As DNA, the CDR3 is TGCAGCGGTGGACAGGGGCGATCCTACGAGCAGTACTTC.

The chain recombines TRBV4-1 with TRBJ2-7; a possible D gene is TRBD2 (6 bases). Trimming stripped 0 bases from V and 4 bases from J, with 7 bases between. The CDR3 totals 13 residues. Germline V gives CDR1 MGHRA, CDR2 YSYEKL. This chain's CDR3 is CASSQDSGYEQYF. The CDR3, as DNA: TGCGCCAGCAGCCAAGACAGCGGGTACGAGCAGTACTTC.

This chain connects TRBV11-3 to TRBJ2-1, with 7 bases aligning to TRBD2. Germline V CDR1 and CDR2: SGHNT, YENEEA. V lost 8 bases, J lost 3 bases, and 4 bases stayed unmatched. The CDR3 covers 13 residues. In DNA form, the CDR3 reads TGTGCCAGCGGACTAGGTGACTACAATGAGCAGTTCTTC. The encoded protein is CASGLGDYNEQFF.

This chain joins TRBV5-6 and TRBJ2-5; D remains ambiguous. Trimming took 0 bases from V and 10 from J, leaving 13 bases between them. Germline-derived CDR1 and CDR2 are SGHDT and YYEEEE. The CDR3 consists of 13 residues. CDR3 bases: TGTGCCAGCAGCTTGGACCGAGATGGGATCCAGTACTTC. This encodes CASSLDRDGIQYF.

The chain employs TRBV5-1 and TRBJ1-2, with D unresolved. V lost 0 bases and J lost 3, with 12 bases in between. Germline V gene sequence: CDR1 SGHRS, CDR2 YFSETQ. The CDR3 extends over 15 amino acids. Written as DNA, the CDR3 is TGCGCCAGCAGCTTGGATGTTCTGGACTACTATGGCTACACCTTC. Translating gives CASSLDVLDYYGYTF.

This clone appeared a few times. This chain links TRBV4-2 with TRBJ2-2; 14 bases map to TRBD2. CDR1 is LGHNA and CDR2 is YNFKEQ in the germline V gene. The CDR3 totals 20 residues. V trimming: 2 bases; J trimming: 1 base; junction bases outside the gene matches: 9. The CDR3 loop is CASSQLFRLAGGQNTGELFF. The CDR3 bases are TGTGCCAGCAGCCAATTATTCAGACTAGCGGGGGGGCAGAACACCGGGGAGCTGTTTTTT.

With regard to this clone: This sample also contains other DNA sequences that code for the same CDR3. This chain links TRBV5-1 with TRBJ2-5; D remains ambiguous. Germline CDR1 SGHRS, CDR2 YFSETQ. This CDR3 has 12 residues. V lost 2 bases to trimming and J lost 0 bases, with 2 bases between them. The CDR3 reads CASSFDQETQYF. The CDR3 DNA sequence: TGCGCCAGCAGCTTTGACCAAGAGACCCAGTACTTC.

Here the CDR3 reads CASRRNIYEQYF. The CDR3 DNA reads TGTGCCAGCCGAAGAAATATCTACGAGCAGTACTTC. This rearrangement joins TRBV28 to TRBJ2-7; no reliable D call. Germline CDR1 MDHEN, CDR2 SYDVKM. Trimming removed 8 bases at V and 3 bases at J, with 11 bases between. CDR3 length: 12 amino acids. The full variable domain, in which reference TRBV28 and TRBJ2-7 provide the parts outside the CDR3, is DVKVTQSSRYLVKRTGEKVFLECVQDMDHENMFWYRQDPGLGLRLIYFSYDVKMKEKGDIPEGYSVSREKKERFSLILESASTNQTSMYLCASRRNIYEQYFGPGTRLTVT.

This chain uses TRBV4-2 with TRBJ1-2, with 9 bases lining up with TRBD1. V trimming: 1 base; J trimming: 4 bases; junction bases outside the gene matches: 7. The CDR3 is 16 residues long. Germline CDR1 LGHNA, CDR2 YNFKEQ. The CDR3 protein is CASSQGSGTGIYGYTF. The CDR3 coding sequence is TGTGCCAGCAGCCAAGGTTCGGGGACAGGGATCTATGGCTACACCTTC.

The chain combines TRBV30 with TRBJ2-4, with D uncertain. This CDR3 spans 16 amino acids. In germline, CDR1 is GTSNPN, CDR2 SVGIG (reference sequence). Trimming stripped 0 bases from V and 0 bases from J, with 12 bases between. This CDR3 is CAWSVRSLLAKNIQYF. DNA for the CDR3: TGTGCCTGGAGTGTAAGGAGTTTACTAGCCAAAAACATTCAGTACTTC.

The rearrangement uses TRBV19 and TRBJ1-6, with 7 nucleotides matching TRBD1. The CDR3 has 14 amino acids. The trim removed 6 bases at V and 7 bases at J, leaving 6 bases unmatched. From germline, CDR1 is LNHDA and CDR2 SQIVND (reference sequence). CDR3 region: CASSSDRENSPLHF. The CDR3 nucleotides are TGTGCCAGTAGCTCCGACAGGGAGAATTCACCCCTCCACTTT.

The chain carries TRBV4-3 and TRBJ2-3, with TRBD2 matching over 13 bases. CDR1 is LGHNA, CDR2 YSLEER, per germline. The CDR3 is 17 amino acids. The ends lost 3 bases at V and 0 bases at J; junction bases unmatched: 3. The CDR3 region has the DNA TGCGCCAGCAGCCAGACTAGCGGGGGGCCTAGCACAGATACGCAGTATTTT. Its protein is CASSQTSGGPSTDTQYF.

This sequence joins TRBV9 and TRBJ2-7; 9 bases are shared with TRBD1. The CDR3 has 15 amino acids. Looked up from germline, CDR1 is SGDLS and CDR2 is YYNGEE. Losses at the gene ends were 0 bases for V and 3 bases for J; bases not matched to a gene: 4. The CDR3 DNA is TGTGCCAGCAGCGTAGCTGGGGGACAGGGCTACGAGCAGTACTTC. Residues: CASSVAGGQGYEQYF.

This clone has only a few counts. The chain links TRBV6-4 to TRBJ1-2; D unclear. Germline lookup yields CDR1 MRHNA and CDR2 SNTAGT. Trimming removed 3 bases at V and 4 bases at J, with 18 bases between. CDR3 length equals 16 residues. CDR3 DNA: TGTGCCAGCAGTGATACACCACAGTCAACCCCCTATGGCTACACCTTC. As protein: CASSDTPQSTPYGYTF.

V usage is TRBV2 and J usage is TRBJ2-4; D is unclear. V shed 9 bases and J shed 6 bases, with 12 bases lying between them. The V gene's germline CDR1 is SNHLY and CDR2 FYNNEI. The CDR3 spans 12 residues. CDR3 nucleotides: TGTGCCAGTGTGGGAATCGGAAACATTCAGTACTTC. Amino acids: CASVGIGNIQYF. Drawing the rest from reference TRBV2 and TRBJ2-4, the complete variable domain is EPEVTQTPSHQVTQMGQEVILRCVPISNHLYFYWYRQILGQKVEFLVSFYNNEISEKSEIFDDQFSVERPDGSNFTLKIRSTKLEDSAMYFCASVGIGNIQYFGAGTRLSVL.

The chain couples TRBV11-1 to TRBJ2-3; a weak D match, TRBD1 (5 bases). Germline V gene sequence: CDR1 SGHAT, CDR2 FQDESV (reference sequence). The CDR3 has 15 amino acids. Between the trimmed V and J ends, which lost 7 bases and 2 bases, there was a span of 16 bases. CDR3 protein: CASNPSARDTDTQYF. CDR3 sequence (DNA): TGTGCCAGCAACCCCAGCGCCAGGGACACAGATACGCAGTATTTT. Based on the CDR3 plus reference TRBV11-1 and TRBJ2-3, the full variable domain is EAEVAQSPRYKITEKSQAVAFWCDPISGHATLYWYRQILGQGPELLVQFQDESVVDDSQLPKDRFSAERLKGVDSTLKIQPAELGDSAMYLCASNPSARDTDTQYFGPGTRLTVL.

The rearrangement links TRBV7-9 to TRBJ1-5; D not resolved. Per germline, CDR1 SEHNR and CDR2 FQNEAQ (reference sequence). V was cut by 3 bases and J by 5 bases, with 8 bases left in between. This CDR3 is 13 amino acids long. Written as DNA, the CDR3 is TGTGCCAGCAGCTTGCATGGAGATCAGCCCCAGCATTTT. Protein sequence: CASSLHGDQPQHF.